The T cell receptor (beta chain) described here comes from a study of tumor-infiltrating lymphocytes in glioblastoma multiforme. Trimming left V 8 bases short and J 6 bases short, with 10 bases between. Germline V gene data show CDR1 as MNHEY and CDR2 as SVGEGT. CDR3 length equals 11 residues. TCR beta libraries were built from RNA through three nested multiplex PCR rounds using modified ARM-PCR. Input was approximately 0.48 ug total RNA, reverse-transcribed with a C-beta primer. One entry per CDR3 protein, called by TCRdb with MiXCR from the multiplex PCR reads. The data show fewer than 11,000 distinct CDR3 sequences, 60% to 70% seen once. On this clonotype itself: The antigen is not known.

Whole-study results and caveats: Unequal TCR RNA per T cell might skew measured clone sizes. Just one glioblastoma patient contributed to the TCR-mutation comparison.

The sequence was collected from a male donor with glioblastoma. The genes are TRBV6-2 or TRBV6-3 and TRBJ1-2, with D tentatively TRBD1 (5 bases). Sequencing was done on a sample of brain tumor tissue. The CDR3 DNA reads TGTGCCAGCTACGCAGGGAATGGCTACACCTTC. Translating it yields CASYAGNGYTF.